This T cell receptor beta chain was sequenced during a study of CD8+ T cells in alopecia areata. Study-wide background: Recipients were approximately 7-11-week-old female C3H/HeJ mice grafted with skin from approximately 6-13-month-old C3H/HeJ donors with spontaneous alopecia.

The CDR3 totals 16 residues. Germline V gives CDR1 FNHDT, CDR2 SITEND (reference sequence). J lost 0 bases, V lost 2 bases, and 6 bases had no gene match. RNA, once extracted, was reverse transcribed into cDNA for use as the sequencing template. TCRdb keeps only in-frame clones here, not all; method: immunoSEQ multiplex PCR. The repertoire yields roughly 260,000 clones, none seen only once; the top ten contain 1.2%. Researchers sorted pooled cutaneous lymph node cells on the basis of CD4, CD8alpha, NKG2D, NKG2ACE and other markers. This clone was seen a handful of times. Each gene name is a mouse one. The CDR3 extends 4 residues past the end of the read, so its final part is completed from the germline J gene.

The chain is built from TRBV19 and TRBJ2-7; 9 bases line up with TRBD2. Input material: CD4+ T cells sorted from a lymph node. This clonotype originated in a C3H/HeJ mouse with alopecia areata. For this mouse line, the MHC haplotype is H2-k. The CDR3 bases that were read are TGTGCCAGCAGTATCACAGGGACTGGGAGCTCCTAT. Protein: CASSITGTGSSY. The whole CDR3 protein reads CASSITGTGSSYEQYF.